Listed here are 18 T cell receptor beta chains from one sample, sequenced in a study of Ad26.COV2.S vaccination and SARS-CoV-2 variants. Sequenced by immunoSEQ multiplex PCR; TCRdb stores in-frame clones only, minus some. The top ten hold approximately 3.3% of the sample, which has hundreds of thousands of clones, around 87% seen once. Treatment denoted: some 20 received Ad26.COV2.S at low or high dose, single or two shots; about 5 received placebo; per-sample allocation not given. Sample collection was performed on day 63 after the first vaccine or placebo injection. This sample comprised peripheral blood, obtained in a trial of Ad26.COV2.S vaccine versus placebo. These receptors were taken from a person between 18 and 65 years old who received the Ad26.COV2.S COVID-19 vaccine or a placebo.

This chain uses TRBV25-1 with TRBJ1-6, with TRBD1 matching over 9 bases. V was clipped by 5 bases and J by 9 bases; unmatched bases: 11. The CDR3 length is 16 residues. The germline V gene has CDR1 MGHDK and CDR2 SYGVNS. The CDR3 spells CASSPPGQGRGSPLHF. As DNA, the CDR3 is TGTGCCAGCAGTCCCCCGGGACAGGGTCGAGGTTCACCCCTCCACTTT.

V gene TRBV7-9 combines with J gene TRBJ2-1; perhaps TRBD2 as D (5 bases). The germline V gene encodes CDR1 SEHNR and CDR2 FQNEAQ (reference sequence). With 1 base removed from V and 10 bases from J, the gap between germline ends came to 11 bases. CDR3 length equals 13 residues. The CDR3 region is CASSLDGNYEQFF. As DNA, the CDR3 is TGTGCCAGCAGCTTAGACGGGAACTACGAGCAGTTCTTC.

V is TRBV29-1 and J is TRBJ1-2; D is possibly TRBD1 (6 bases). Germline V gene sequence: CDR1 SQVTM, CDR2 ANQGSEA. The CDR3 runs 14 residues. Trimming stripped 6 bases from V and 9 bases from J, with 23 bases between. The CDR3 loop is CSVSMVQGSHSYTF. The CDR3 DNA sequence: TGCAGCGTCTCCATGGTACAGGGATCTCATAGCTACACCTTC.

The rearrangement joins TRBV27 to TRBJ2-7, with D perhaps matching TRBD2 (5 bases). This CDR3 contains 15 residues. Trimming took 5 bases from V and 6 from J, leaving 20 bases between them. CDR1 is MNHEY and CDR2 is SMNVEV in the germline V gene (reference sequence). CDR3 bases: TGTGCCAGCAGTAAACTGGGAGACTTCGCCCTCGAGCAGTACTTC. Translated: CASSKLGDFALEQYF.

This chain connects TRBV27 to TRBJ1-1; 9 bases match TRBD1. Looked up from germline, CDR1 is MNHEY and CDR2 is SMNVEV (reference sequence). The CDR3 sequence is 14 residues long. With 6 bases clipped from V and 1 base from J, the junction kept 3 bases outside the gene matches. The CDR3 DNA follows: TGTGCCAGCAGCCGACAGGGGGGGAACACTGAAGCTTTCTTT. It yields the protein CASSRQGGNTEAFF.

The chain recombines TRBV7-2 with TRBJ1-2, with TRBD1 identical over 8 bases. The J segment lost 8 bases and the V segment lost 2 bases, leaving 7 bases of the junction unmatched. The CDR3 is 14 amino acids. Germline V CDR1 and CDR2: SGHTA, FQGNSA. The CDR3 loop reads CASSLTRTGRGYTF. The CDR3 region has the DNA TGTGCCAGCAGCTTAACTAGGACAGGGAGGGGCTACACCTTC.

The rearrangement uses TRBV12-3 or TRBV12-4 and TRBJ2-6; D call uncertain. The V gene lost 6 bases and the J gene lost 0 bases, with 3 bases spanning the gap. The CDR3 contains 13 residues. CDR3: CASRNSGANVLTF. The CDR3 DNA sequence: TGTGCCAGCAGAAACTCTGGGGCCAACGTCCTGACTTTC.

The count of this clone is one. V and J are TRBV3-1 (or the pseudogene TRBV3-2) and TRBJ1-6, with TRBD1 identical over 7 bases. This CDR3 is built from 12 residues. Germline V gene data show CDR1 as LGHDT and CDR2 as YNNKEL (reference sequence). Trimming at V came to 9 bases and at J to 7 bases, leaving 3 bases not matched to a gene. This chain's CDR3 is CASGQANSPLHF. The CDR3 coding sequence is TGTGCCAGTGGACAGGCAAATTCACCCCTCCACTTT.

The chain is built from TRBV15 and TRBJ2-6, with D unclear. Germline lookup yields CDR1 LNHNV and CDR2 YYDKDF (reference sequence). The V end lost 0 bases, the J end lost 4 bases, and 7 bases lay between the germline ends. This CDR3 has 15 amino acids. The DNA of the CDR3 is TGTGCCACCAGCAGAGAATTGGCCGGGGCCAACGTCCTGACTTTC. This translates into CATSRELAGANVLTF.

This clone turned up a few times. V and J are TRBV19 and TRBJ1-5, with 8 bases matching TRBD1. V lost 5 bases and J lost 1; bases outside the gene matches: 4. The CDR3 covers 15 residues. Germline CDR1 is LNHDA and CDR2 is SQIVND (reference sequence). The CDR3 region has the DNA TGTGCCAGTAGTGCAGGGGGCGGGAGCAATCAGCCCCAGCATTTT. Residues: CASSAGGGSNQPQHF.

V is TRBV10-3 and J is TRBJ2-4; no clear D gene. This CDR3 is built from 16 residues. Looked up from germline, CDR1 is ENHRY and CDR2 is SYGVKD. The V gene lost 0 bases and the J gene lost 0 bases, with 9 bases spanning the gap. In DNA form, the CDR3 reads TGTGCCATCAGTGAGTCGGGCAGTTTAGCCAAAAACATTCAGTACTTC. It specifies CAISESGSLAKNIQYF.

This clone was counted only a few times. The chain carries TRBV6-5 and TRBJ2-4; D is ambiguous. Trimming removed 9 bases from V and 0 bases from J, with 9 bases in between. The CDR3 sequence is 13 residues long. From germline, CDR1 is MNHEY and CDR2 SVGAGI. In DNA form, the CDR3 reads TGTGCCAGTTCCGCGATAGCCAAAAACATTCAGTACTTC. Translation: CASSAIAKNIQYF.

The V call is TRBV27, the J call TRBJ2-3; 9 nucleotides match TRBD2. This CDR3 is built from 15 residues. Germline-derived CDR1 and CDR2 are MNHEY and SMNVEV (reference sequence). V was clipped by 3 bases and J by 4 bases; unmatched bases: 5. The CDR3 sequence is CASSFLAGRADTQYF. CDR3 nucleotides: TGTGCCAGCAGTTTCCTAGCGGGGAGGGCAGATACGCAGTATTTT.

CDR3 protein: CSVASGEFSGNTIYF. The CDR3 nucleotides read TGCAGCGTTGCGTCAGGGGAGTTCTCTGGAAACACCATATATTTT. The V gene is TRBV29-1, the J gene TRBJ1-3; maybe TRBD1 (6 bases). The V gene's germline CDR1 is SQVTM and CDR2 ANQGSEA. The V end lost 4 bases, the J end lost 0 bases, and 13 bases lay between the germline ends. This CDR3 region has 15 residues.

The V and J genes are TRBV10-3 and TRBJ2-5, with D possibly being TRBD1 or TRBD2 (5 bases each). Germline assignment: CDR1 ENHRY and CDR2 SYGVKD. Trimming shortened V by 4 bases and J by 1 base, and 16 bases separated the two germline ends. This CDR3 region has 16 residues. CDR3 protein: CAISGSGSRVQETQYF. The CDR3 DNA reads TGTGCCATCAGTGGCTCAGGGAGCAGGGTCCAAGAGACCCAGTACTTC.

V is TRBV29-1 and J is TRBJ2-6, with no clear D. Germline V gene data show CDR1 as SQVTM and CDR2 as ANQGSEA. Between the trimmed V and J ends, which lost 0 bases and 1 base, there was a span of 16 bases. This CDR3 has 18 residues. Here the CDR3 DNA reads TGCAGCGTTGAAGATTCGGCAAGCTTGGGATCTGGGGCCAACGTCCTGACTTTC. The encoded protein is CSVEDSASLGSGANVLTF.

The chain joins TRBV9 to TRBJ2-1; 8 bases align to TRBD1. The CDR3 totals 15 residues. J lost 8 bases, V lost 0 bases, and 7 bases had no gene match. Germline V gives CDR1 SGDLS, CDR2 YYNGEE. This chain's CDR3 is CASSVEGQVSDEQFF. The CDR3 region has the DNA TGTGCCAGCAGCGTAGAGGGACAGGTCAGTGATGAGCAGTTCTTC. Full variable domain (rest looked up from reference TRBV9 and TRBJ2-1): DSGVTQTPKHLITATGQRVTLRCSPRSGDLSVYWYQQSLDQGLQFLIQYYNGEERAKGNILERFSAQQFPDLHSELNLSSLELGDSALYFCASSVEGQVSDEQFFGPGTRLTVL.

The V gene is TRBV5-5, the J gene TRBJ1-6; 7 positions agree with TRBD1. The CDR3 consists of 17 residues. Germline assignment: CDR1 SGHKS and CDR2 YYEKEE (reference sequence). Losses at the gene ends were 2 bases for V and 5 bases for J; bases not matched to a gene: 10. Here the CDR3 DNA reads TGTGCCAGCAGCTTTACGACAGGGAGGATCGATAATTCACCCCTCCACTTT. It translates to CASSFTTGRIDNSPLHF. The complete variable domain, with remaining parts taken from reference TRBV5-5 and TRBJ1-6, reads DAGVTQSPTHLIKTRGQQVTLRCSPISGHKSVSWYQQVLGQGPQFIFQYYEKEERGRGNFPDRFSARQFPNYSSELNVNALLLGDSALYLCASSFTTGRIDNSPLHFGNGTRLTVT.